This TCR beta chain originates from a study of blood T cell repertoires in COVID-19. As for this clone: The same CDR3 also results from other DNA sequences found in this sample.

Adults between roughly 18 and 89 years of age took part from fewer than 30 US areas. Some clones are missing from TCRdb's copy, which holds only in-frame ones; the method was immunoSEQ multiplex PCR. This sample has 200,000 to 250,000 clones, with 70% to 90% found just once. The CDR3 spans 16 residues. V was clipped by 0 bases and J by 0 bases, with 9 bases between them. Germline CDR1 MNHEY, CDR2 SVGAGI. Sequencing was carried out using PBMCs or T cells enriched from blood (not recorded which). This chain connects TRBV6-5 to TRBJ1-3; no definite D call. This TCR was sampled from a man younger than 45 with acute COVID-19. CDR3 loop: CASSYSPGSSGNTIYF. The CDR3 DNA sequence: TGTGCCAGCAGTTACTCGCCGGGGAGCTCTGGAAACACCATATATTTT.